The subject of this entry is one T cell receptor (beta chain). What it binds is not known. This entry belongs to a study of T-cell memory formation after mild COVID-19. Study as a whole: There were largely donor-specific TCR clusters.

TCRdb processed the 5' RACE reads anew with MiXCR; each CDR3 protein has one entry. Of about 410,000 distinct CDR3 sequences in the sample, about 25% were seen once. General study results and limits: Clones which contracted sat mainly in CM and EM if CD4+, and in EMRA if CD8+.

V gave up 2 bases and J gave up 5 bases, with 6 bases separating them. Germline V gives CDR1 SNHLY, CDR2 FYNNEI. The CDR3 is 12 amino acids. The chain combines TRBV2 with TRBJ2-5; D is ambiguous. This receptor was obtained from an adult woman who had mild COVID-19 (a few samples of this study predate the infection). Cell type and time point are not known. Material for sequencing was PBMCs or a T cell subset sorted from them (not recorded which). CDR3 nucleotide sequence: TGTGCCAGCAGTGAATCCTCGGAGACCCAGTACTTC. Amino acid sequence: CASSESSETQYF.